The 9 T cell receptor beta chains presented below share a single source sample, sequenced in a study of neurological immune-mediated disorders. MiXCR, applied by TCRdb to the 5' RACE reads, yields one record per CDR3 protein. The sample includes tens of thousands of distinct CDR3 sequences, about 6% of them seen just once. Material: CD4+ T cells from blood. These receptor sequences come from a woman between 35 and 50 years old in good health.

This clonotype was found many times. The CDR3 DNA sequence: TGCGCCAGCAGCCCCGGGGGGAACACCGGGGAGCTGTTTTTT. Encoded protein: CASSPGGNTGELFF. The chain uses TRBV5-1 and TRBJ2-2; D might be TRBD2 (6 bases). CDR3 length equals 14 residues. V was clipped by 4 bases and J by 1 base, with 8 bases between them. Looked up from germline, CDR1 is SGHRS and CDR2 is YFSETQ.

This clonotype was seen repeatedly, ten times or more. This chain joins TRBV20-1 and TRBJ1-5; no definite D call. This CDR3 region has 16 residues. CDR1 and CDR2 from the germline V gene are DFQATT and SNEGSKA (reference sequence). Deletions cut 0 bases from V and 1 base from J, with 13 bases between. This CDR3 is CSARDLGVGSNQPQHF. CDR3 DNA sequence: TGCAGTGCTAGAGATCTTGGGGTTGGGAGCAATCAGCCCCAGCATTTT.

This clonotype was seen repeatedly, ten times or more. V is TRBV11-2 and J is TRBJ2-1, with TRBD2 matching over 9 bases. V was pared by 1 base and J by 9 bases, with 10 bases of the junction left unmatched. This CDR3 spans 16 amino acids. Germline CDR1 and CDR2: SGHAT and FQNNGV. Here the CDR3 reads CASSLVWLAGKSEQFF. In DNA, the CDR3 is TGTGCCAGCAGCTTAGTTTGGCTAGCGGGAAAATCTGAGCAGTTCTTC.

This clonotype was counted at least ten times. V and J are TRBV27 and TRBJ1-2; D is unresolved. V was trimmed by 5 bases and J by 6 bases, leaving 13 bases between them. The CDR3 totals 13 residues. Germline lookup yields CDR1 MNHEY and CDR2 SMNVEV (reference sequence). CDR3 bases: TGTGCCAGCAGTCCGCGGTGGAGGGATGGCTACACCTTC. This translates into CASSPRWRDGYTF.

CDR3 sequence (DNA): TGTGCCAGCAGCCCGGACAGAGGCGTAGGTGGCTACACCTTC. Translated: CASSPDRGVGGYTF. This chain uses TRBV7-2 with TRBJ1-2; maybe TRBD1 (6 bases). Deletions cut 5 bases from V and 7 bases from J, with 17 bases between. The CDR3 is made up of 14 amino acids. Germline values: CDR1 SGHTA, CDR2 FQGNSA. The whole variable domain, remainder taken from reference TRBV7-2 and TRBJ1-2, is GAGVSQSPSNKVTEKGKDVELRCDPISGHTALYWYRQSLGQGLEFLIYFQGNSAPDKSGLPSDRFSAERTGGSVSTLTIQRTQQEDSAVYLCASSPDRGVGGYTFGSGTRLTVV.

A word on this clonotype: A much larger clone differs by one base, so this may be a read error. The CDR3, as DNA: TGTGCCAGCAGCTTGCGGTCTTCAAGGAACTCTAGCACAGATATGCAGTATTTT. As protein: CASSLRSSRNSSTDMQYF. The V and J genes are TRBV5-6 and TRBJ2-3, with a weak D call TRBD2 (5 bases). CDR3 length: 18 amino acids. Germline V gives CDR1 SGHDT, CDR2 YYEEEE.

This clonotype was seen repeatedly, ten times or more. The V call is TRBV12-3 or TRBV12-4, the J call TRBJ2-3; 7 bases line up with TRBD1. V lost 4 bases and J lost 5; bases outside the gene matches: 9. CDR3 size: 15 residues. The CDR3 bases are TGTGCCAGCAGTTCTTCCGGGACAGTGAAAGATACGCAGTATTTT. Translation: CASSSSGTVKDTQYF.

Ten or more counts support this clonotype. The V and J genes are TRBV6-2 or TRBV6-3 and TRBJ1-2; D might be TRBD1 (5 bases). The CDR3 contains 14 residues. CDR1 and CDR2 (germline): MNHEY, SVGEGT. V was clipped by 6 bases and J by 8 bases, with 19 bases between them. The DNA for the CDR3 is TGTGCCAGCAGACCTTCCGCAGGAGGGGCGGGCTACACCTTC. This sequence encodes CASRPSAGGAGYTF.

This clonotype was seen at least ten times. This chain joins TRBV27 and TRBJ2-3; 8 bases line up with TRBD2. This CDR3 has 13 residues. Trimming at V came to 5 bases and at J to 8 bases, leaving 6 bases not matched to a gene. Germline CDR1 reads MNHEY; CDR2 reads SMNVEV (reference sequence). The CDR3 DNA follows: TGTGCCAGCAGTAACGGGGGGGTTCTTACGCAGTATTTT. Protein sequence: CASSNGGVLTQYF.